This T cell receptor beta chain was observed in a study of intratumoral heterogeneity in liver cancer. In the study overall: In the full cohort of around 13 patients, the median age was roughly 65 years and the majority of patients were male. To examine intratumor heterogeneity, the study integrated RNA-seq, DNA sequencing, TCR-seq and SNP array data obtained from multiple regions of hepatocellular carcinoma specimens. The full cohort included some 71 multiregional samples from about 15 HCC patients, consisting of roughly 50 tumoral regions and some 20 adjacent nontumoral regions. Paper-wide results and their limitations: A relatively low patient number and under-sampled tumor-infiltrating lymphocyte representation were acknowledged by the authors as limitations.

Every patient had early-stage hepatocellular carcinoma and received no therapy prior to surgical resection. No macroscopic evidence of necrosis or hemorrhage was present in the sampled areas. TCR sequencing (ImmunoSeq) was performed on multiple regions from a couple of patients. Frozen tissue samples from resection were taken at least 1 cm away from one another. Samples labelled N came from nontumoral liver tissue adjacent to the tumor. The DNeasy blood and tissue kit was used to extract genomic DNA from bulk tissue. The CDR3 numbers 12 residues from cysteine through phenylalanine. Left in the record is the CDR3 DNA by itself, 36 bases read in frame from the first base. The junction shows trimming of 10 bases on V and 5 bases on J, plus 14 bases between the germline ends. CDR1 ENHRY and CDR2 SYGVKD are derived from the germline V gene. Of note for this clone: Its antigen is unknown. Per-base quality was not reported, and no clone a single base away is much larger than it.

Using the immunoSEQ assay, the TCR beta chain CDR3 regions were sequenced from genomic DNA. Rearranged VDJ segments were amplified with primers annealing to V and J segments. The authors' analysis ran thus. The ImmunoSeq Analyzer software was used to calculate clonality and richness metrics. Fisher's exact test, supplemented by a beta-binomial method for added stringency, was applied to identify differentially abundant clones between regions. TCRdb retrieved this table from immuneACCESS and kept in-frame rearrangements only. Not all clones are present; in checked studies, unresolved V genes account for under half, and no reason is known for the remainder. The V and J calls and clone size are taken from that table; D and trimming were inferred from the DNA. This sample lists about 20,000 clones; over 60% were detected once. The ten most abundant clones make up 17% of the sample.

Sample: tumor-adjacent normal tissue, taken before any cancer treatment. This receptor chain uses TRBV10-3 and TRBJ2-5, and TRBD2 may be the D gene, going by 6 matching bases. This receptor was obtained from a woman in her 70s with hepatocellular carcinoma. In nucleotide form, the sequence is TGTGCCACACCCCTTGCGGGGGAGACCCAGTACTTC. Its amino acids are CATPLAGETQYF.